This T cell receptor beta chain was sequenced during a study of cytomegalovirus exposure and HLA in healthy donors. Germline values: CDR1 SGHVS, CDR2 FNYEAQ. The CDR3 has 15 residues. Trimming cost V 5 bases and J 7 bases; bases outside gene matches: 9. Sequencing used immunoSEQ multiplex PCR; TCRdb keeps in-frame clones, though not all of them. The repertoire includes 110,000 or so clones, almost 96% of them detected once, and roughly 0.67% sits in the top ten. Sequencing was done on a sample of PBMCs. This receptor was taken from a woman between 18 and 29 years old in good health and CMV-seronegative. The chain links TRBV7-6 to TRBJ2-5; the match to TRBD2 covers 11 bases. Here the CDR3 DNA reads TGTGCCAGCAGCGGTAGCGGGGGGGGTCGGTGGACCCAGTACTTC. Translated, it gives CASSGSGGGRWTQYF.